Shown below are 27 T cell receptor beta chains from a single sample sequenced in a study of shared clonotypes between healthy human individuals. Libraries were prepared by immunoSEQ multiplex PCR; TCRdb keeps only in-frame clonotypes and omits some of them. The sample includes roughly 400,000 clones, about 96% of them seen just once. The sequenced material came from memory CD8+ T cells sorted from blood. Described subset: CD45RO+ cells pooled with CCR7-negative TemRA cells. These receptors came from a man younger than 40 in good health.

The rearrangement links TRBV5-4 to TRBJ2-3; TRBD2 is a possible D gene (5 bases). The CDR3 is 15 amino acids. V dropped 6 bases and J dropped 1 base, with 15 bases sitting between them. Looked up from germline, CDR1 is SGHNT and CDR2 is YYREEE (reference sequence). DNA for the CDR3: TGTGCCAGCAACCCCGCGGACTCCCGCACAGATACGCAGTATTTT. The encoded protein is CASNPADSRTDTQYF.

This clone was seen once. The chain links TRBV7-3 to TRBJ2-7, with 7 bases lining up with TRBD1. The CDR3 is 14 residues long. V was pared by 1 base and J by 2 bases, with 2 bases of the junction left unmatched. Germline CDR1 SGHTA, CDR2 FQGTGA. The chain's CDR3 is CASSLRQGPYEQYF. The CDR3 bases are TGTGCCAGCAGCTTAAGACAGGGCCCCTACGAGCAGTACTTC.

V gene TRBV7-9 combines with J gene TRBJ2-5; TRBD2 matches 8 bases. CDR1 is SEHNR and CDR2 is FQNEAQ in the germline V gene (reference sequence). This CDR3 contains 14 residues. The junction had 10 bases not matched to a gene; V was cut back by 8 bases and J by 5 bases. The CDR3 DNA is TGTGCCAGCGGCCCGCTAGCGGGCTACGAGACCCAGTACTTC. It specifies CASGPLAGYETQYF.

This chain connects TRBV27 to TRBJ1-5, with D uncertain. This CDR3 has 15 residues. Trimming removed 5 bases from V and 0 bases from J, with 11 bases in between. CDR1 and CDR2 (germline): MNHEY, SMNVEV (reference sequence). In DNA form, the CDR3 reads TGTGCCAGCAGTGTAGGACGGTATAGCAATCAGCCCCAGCATTTT. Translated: CASSVGRYSNQPQHF.

The CDR3 sequence: CASRQTGGSGETQYF. The DNA of the CDR3 is TGTGCCAGCAGACAGACAGGGGGTAGTGGAGAGACCCAGTACTTC. V usage is TRBV6-5 and J usage is TRBJ2-5; 9 positions match TRBD1. The CDR3 has 15 amino acids. V dropped 6 bases and J dropped 4; count of bases not matched to a gene: 9. The V gene's germline CDR1 is MNHEY and CDR2 SVGAGI.

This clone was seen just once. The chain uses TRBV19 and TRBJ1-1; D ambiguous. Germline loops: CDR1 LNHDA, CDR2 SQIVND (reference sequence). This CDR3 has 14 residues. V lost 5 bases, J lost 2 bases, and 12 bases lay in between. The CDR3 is CASSLRLINTEAFF. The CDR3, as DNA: TGTGCCAGTAGTCTAAGACTGATTAACACTGAAGCTTTCTTT.

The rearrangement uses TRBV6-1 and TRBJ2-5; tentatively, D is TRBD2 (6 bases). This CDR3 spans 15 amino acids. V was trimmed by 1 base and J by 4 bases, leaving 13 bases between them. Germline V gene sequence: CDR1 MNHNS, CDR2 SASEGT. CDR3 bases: TGTGCCAGCAGTGAAGGTCGCGGGGTGGGAGAGACCCAGTACTTC. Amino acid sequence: CASSEGRGVGETQYF.

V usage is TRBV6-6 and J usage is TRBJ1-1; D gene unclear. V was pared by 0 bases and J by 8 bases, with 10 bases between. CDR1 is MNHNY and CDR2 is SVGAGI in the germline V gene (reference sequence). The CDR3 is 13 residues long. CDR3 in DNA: TGTGCCAGCAGTTACTCGTCGTTGGGCGAAGCTTTCTTT. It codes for CASSYSSLGEAFF.

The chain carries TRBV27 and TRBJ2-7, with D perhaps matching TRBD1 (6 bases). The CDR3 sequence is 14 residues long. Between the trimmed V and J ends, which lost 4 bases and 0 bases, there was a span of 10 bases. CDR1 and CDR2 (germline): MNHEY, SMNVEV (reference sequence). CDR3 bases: TGTGCCAGCAGTTACCGGGACAACTCCTACGAGCAGTACTTC. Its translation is CASSYRDNSYEQYF.

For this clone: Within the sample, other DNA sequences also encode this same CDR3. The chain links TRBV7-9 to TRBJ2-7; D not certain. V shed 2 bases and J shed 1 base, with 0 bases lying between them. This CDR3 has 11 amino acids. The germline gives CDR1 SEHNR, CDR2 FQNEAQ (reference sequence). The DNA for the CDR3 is TGTGCCAGCAGCTTATCCTACGAGCAGTACTTC. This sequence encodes CASSLSYEQYF.

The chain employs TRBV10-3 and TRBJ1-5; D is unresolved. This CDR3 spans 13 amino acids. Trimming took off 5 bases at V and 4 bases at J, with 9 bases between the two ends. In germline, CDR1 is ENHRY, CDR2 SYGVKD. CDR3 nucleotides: TGTGCCATCAGTAGCCAGGAGAATCAGCCCCAGCATTTT. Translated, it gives CAISSQENQPQHF.

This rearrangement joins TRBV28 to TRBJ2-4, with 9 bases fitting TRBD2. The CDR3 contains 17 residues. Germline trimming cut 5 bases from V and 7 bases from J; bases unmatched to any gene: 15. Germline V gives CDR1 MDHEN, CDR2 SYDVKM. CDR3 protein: CASSPVAGAMIGNIQYF. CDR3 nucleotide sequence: TGTGCCAGCAGTCCGGTAGCGGGAGCGATGATTGGGAACATTCAGTACTTC.

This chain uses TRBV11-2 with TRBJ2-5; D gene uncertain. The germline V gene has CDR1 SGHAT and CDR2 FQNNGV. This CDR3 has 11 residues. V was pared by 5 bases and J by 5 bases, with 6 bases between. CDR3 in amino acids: CASSRAETQYF. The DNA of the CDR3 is TGTGCCAGCAGCCGAGCGGAGACCCAGTACTTC.

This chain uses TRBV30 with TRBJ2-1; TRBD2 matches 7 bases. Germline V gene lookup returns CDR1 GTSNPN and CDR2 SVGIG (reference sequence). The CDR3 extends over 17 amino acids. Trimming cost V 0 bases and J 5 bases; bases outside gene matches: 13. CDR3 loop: CAWSVFGRLADNNEQFF. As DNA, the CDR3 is TGTGCCTGGAGTGTATTCGGTCGCCTAGCGGATAACAATGAGCAGTTCTTC.

Here the CDR3 reads CASSTGGGYNEQFF. The DNA of the CDR3 is TGTGCCAGTAGTACTGGCGGGGGGTACAATGAGCAGTTCTTC. The chain recombines TRBV19 with TRBJ2-1; 8 bases are a match to TRBD2. The V segment lost 4 bases and the J segment 4 bases; nucleotides outside the gene matches: 3. CDR3 length equals 14 residues. Germline values: CDR1 LNHDA, CDR2 SQIVND (reference sequence). The whole variable domain, remainder taken from reference TRBV19 and TRBJ2-1, is DGGITQSPKYLFRKEGQNVTLSCEQNLNHDAMYWYRQDPGQGLRLIYYSQIVNDFQKGDIAEGYSVSREKKESFPLTVTSAQKNPTAFYLCASSTGGGYNEQFFGPGTRLTVL.

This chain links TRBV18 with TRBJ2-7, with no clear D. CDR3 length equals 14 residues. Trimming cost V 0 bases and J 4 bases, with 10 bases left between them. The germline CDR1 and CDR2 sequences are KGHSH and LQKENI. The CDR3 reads CASSPPEARYEQYF. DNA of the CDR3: TGTGCCAGCTCACCACCAGAGGCGCGATACGAGCAGTACTTC.

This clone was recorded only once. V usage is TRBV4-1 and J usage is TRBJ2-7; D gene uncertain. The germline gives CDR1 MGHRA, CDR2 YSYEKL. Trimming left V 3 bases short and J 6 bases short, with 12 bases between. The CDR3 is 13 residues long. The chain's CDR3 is CASSQIPSSEQYF. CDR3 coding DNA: TGCGCCAGCAGCCAGATTCCGTCCAGCGAGCAGTACTTC.

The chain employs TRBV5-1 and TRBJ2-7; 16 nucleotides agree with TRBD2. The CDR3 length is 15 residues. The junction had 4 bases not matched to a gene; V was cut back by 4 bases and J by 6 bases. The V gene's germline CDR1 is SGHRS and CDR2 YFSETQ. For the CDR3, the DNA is TGCGCCAGCAGCGTAGGGACTAGCGGGAGGGGCGAGCAGTACTTC. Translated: CASSVGTSGRGEQYF.

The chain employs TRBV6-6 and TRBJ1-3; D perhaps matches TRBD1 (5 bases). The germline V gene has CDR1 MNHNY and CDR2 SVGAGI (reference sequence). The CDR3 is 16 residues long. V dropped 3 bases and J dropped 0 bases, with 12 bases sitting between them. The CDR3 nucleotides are TGTGCCAGCAGTTATCCGGACAAGGGCTCTGGAAACACCATATATTTT. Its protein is CASSYPDKGSGNTIYF.

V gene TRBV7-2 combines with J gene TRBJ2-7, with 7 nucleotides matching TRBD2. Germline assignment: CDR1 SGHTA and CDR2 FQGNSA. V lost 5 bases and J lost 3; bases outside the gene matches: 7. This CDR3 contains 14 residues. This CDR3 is CASSIGLGFYEQYF. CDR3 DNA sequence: TGTGCCAGCAGCATAGGACTAGGGTTCTACGAGCAGTACTTC.

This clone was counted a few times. CDR3 sequence (DNA): TGTGCCAGCAGTGAAGCGGTACAGCCCCAGCATTTT. Translated, it gives CASSEAVQPQHF. The chain carries TRBV2 and TRBJ1-5; D gene ambiguous. Trimming pared 0 bases from V and 7 bases from J, leaving 4 bases between. CDR1 is SNHLY and CDR2 is FYNNEI in the germline V gene. This CDR3 has 12 residues.

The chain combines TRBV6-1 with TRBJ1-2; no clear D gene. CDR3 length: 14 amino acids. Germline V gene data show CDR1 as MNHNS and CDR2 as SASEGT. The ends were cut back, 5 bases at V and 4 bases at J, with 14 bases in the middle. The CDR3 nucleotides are TGTGCCAGCAGTCCCCAGAGCCCCCGCTATGGCTACACCTTC. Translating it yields CASSPQSPRYGYTF.

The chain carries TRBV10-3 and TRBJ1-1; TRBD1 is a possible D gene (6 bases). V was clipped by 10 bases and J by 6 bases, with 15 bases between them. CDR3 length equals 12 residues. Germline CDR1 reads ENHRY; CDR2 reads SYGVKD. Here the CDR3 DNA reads TGTGCCACACACAGGGAAGGGGCTGAAGCTTTCTTT. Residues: CATHREGAEAFF.

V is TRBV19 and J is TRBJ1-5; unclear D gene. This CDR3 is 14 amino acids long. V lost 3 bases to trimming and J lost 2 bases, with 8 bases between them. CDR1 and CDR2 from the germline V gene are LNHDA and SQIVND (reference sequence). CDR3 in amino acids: CASSIIGGNQPQHF. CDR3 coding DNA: TGTGCCAGTAGTATTATCGGGGGCAATCAGCCCCAGCATTTT. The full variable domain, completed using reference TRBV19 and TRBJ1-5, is DGGITQSPKYLFRKEGQNVTLSCEQNLNHDAMYWYRQDPGQGLRLIYYSQIVNDFQKGDIAEGYSVSREKKESFPLTVTSAQKNPTAFYLCASSIIGGNQPQHFGDGTRLSIL.

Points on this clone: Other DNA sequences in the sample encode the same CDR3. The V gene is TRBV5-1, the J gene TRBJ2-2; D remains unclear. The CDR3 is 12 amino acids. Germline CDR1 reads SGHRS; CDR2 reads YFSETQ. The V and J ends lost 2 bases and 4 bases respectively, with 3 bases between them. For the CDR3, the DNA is TGCGCCAGCAGCTTCGGCACCGGGGAGCTGTTTTTT. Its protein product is CASSFGTGELFF.

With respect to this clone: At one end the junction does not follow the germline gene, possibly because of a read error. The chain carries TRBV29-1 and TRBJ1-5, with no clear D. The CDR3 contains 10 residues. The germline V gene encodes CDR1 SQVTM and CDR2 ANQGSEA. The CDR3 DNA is TGCACCGTTCCGGACCAGCCCCAGCATTTT. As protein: CTVPDQPQHF.

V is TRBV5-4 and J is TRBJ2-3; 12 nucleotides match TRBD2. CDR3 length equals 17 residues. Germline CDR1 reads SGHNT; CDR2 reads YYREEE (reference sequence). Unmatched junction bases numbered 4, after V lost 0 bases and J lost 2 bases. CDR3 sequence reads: CASSLAGLAGLTDTQYF. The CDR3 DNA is TGTGCCAGCAGCTTGGCGGGACTAGCGGGCCTCACAGATACGCAGTATTTT.